This T cell receptor beta chain was identified during a study of T cells in localized non-small cell lung cancer. Broader study findings: The study detected a median around 50 of the top 100 tumor clones in adjacent lung.

This clone came up once. The antigen remains unidentified. Generated by immunoSEQ multiplex PCR, the TCRdb table keeps only in-frame clones and is missing some. In the table there are some 80,000 clones, about four fifths of which are singletons. The V end was cut by 0 bases, the J end by 4 bases, with 18 bases between. CDR1 and CDR2 from the germline V gene are LGHNT and FRNRAP. This CDR3 is built from 18 residues. Sequenced here: peripheral blood, sampled before any cancer treatment. The J gene is TRBJ2-2, the V gene TRBV12-5, with a weak D call TRBD2 (6 bases). This receptor was obtained from a man between 35 and 75 years old with stage I lung adenocarcinoma. The chain's CDR3 is CASGLVSKAGRATGELFF. Written as DNA, the CDR3 is TGTGCTAGTGGTTTGGTTTCCAAAGCGGGCAGGGCCACCGGGGAGCTGTTTTTT.